These T cell receptor beta chains were read from a single sample in a study of T cells after yellow fever vaccination. TCRdb ran MiXCR on the 5' RACE reads and lists one entry per CDR3 protein. Of approximately 550,000 distinct CDR3 sequences in the sample, roughly 13% were seen once. Sequencing used PBMCs, obtained on the day of the yellow fever booster vaccination. The receptors derive from a man in his thirties or forties who received the YFV17D yellow fever vaccine. CDR3s include the opening cysteine and the closing phenylalanine or tryptophan. D genes are given only for firm matches. Some rows have no size entry. The others give once, few or many, or a class for an expanded clone.

j_call clone_size d_call v_call cdr3_nt cdr3_aa
TRBJ2-7 few . TRBV7-9 TGTGCCAGCAGCTTTGGTTACTACGAGCAGTACTTC CASSFGYYEQYF
TRBJ2-7 . . TRBV12-3/TRBV12-4 TGTGCCAGCAGCGTCACTAGCATCGAGCAGTACTTC CASSVTSIEQYF
TRBJ2-7 many TRBD1 TRBV6-1 TGTGCCAGCACCCACGACAGGGCTGGGGGCACCTACGAGCAGTACTTC CASTHDRAGGTYEQYF
TRBJ1-4 . . TRBV20-1 TGCAGTGCTAGACAGGCCGACGAGAGAAAACTGTTTTTT CSARQADERKLFF
TRBJ2-7 few TRBD2 TRBV12-3/TRBV12-4 TGTGCCAGCAGTGCCACCCTAGCGGGAGCGTACGAGCAGTACTTC CASSATLAGAYEQYF
TRBJ2-1 . TRBD1 TRBV11-2 TGTGCCAGCAGCTCGAACCCTGGGACAGGGGTTAGCTCCTACAATGAGCAGTTCTTC CASSSNPGTGVSSYNEQFF
TRBJ2-5 few . TRBV2 TGTGCCAGCAGTGTAGAGGGGGAGGGAGAGACCCAGTACTTC CASSVEGEGETQYF
TRBJ2-3 few TRBD2 TRBV5-1 TGCGCCAGCAGCTCGCGGGAGGGGCTACCTGGGCTTGCTAGCACAGATACGCAGTATTTT CASSSREGLPGLASTDTQYF
TRBJ2-1 few . TRBV6-2/TRBV6-3 TGTGCCAGCAGTCTACCCTCCACGGGTCCCTACAATGAGCAGTTCTTC CASSLPSTGPYNEQFF
TRBJ2-3 . . TRBV23-1 TGCGCCAGCAGTCAATCCGCAGGGTGGAGTACGCAGTATTTT CASSQSAGWSTQYF
TRBJ2-3 . . TRBV6-2/TRBV6-3 TGTGCCAGCAGCCCTGGAGCTGGGCCAGATACGCAGTATTTT CASSPGAGPDTQYF
TRBJ2-3 . . TRBV5-1 TGCGCCAGCAGCTTGGTAGTTTTGGACCCACAGACGCAGTATTTT CASSLVVLDPQTQYF
TRBJ1-1 . . TRBV12-5 TGTGCTAGTGGCCGGGACGACTACACTGAAGCTTTCTTT CASGRDDYTEAFF
TRBJ2-5 . TRBD2 TRBV15 TGTGCCACCAGCAGACGATCGGGAGGGTTAGGAGAGACCCAGTACTTC CATSRRSGGLGETQYF
TRBJ1-5 few . TRBV6-1 TGTGCCAGCAGTGGCACCTGGACTGGAAGCAATCAGCCCCAGCATTTT CASSGTWTGSNQPQHF
TRBJ2-2 . TRBD2 TRBV29-1 TGCAGCGTCCTCGGCGAGCCCGGGACTAGCGGGAGAGGAGCCGGGGAGCTGTTTTTT CSVLGEPGTSGRGAGELFF
TRBJ2-7 few TRBD2 TRBV9 TGTGCCAGCAGCGTAGCGAGTAGCGGGTACGAGCAGTACTTC CASSVASSGYEQYF
TRBJ2-7 few . TRBV7-9 TGTGCCAGCAGCAGGACCGGTCACGAGCAGTACTTC CASSRTGHEQYF
TRBJ2-5 many . TRBV7-9 TGTGCCAGCAGCTTCAAACCGACAGACCAAGAGACCCAGTACTTC CASSFKPTDQETQYF
TRBJ1-1 . TRBD1 TRBV5-5 TGTGCCAGCAGCTATTCCTTTATTGGGGACAGTTCTGAAGCTTTCTTT CASSYSFIGDSSEAFF
TRBJ1-3 . . TRBV9 TGTGCCAGCAGCGTACAGCCCGGTTCTGGAAACACCATATATTTT CASSVQPGSGNTIYF
TRBJ2-1 few . TRBV7-2 TGTGCCAGCAGCTTAGATTCCCGATACTATGAGCAGTTCTTC CASSLDSRYYEQFF
TRBJ2-7 few . TRBV5-1 TGCGCCAGCAGCTTGGACGTGGGGCCGTACGAGCAGTACTTC CASSLDVGPYEQYF
TRBJ2-7 few . TRBV7-2 TGTGCCAGCAGCTTTGTTGGAGTCGGCTACGAGCAGTACTTC CASSFVGVGYEQYF
TRBJ2-1 . TRBD2 TRBV7-2 TGTGCCAGCAGCTTCGGACTAGCGGGAGGGAGAAATGAGCAGTTCTTC CASSFGLAGGRNEQFF
TRBJ1-4 . . TRBV5-6 TGTGCCAGCAGCCCGGGACTCCCACCTGCAACTAATGAAAAACTGTTTTTT CASSPGLPPATNEKLFF
TRBJ1-1 . . TRBV20-1 TGCAGTGCTAGAGTATCTGGGGCGGCAGAAGCTTTCTTT CSARVSGAAEAFF
TRBJ2-5 few TRBD1 TRBV19 TGTGCCAGTAGTGTATATACAGGGGACCAAGAGACCCAGTACTTC CASSVYTGDQETQYF
TRBJ2-3 few TRBD1 TRBV24-1 TGTGCCACCAGTGAGACAGGGTCACCTGCGGATACGCAGTATTTT CATSETGSPADTQYF
TRBJ2-3 . TRBD2 TRBV7-9 TGTGCCAGCAGCTCGGGAGGGCCGAATACGCAGTATTTT CASSSGGPNTQYF
TRBJ2-6 . TRBD1 TRBV3-1 TGTGCCAGCAGCCTGACAGGGAGACTCTCTGGGGCCAACGTCCTGACTTTC CASSLTGRLSGANVLTF
TRBJ2-1 . . TRBV5-1 TGCGCCAGCAGCAAACGATCGCACACTAGCAGATCAACCCATGAGCAGTTCTTC CASSKRSHTSRSTHEQFF
TRBJ2-1 few TRBD2 TRBV29-1 TGCAGCGCGGGGCTAGCGGGAGTCTTGAATGAGCAGTTCTTC CSAGLAGVLNEQFF
TRBJ2-7 . TRBD1 TRBV6-2/TRBV6-3 TGTGCCAGCAGTTACGAGGGACAGGCCCACTCCTACGAGCAGTACTTC CASSYEGQAHSYEQYF
TRBJ1-6 . TRBD1 TRBV9 TGTGCCAGCAGCGGAGGACAGGGGGATTCACCCCTCCACTTT CASSGGQGDSPLHF
TRBJ2-1 few TRBD2 TRBV5-5 TGTGCCAGCAGCTTCCGAGCGGGAGACTACAATGAGCAGTTCTTC CASSFRAGDYNEQFF
TRBJ2-1 few . TRBV7-6 TGTGCCAGCAGCTTAGGATTTGGCCGGCAGGGGCATGAGCAGTTCTTC CASSLGFGRQGHEQFF
TRBJ1-5 . . TRBV21-1 TGTGCCAGCAGCACACACCTTGCGGGATGGACAGACAGCAATCAGCCCCAGCATTTT CASSTHLAGWTDSNQPQHF
TRBJ1-6 . . TRBV27 TGTGCCAGCATGGGGGGCAGGGCTCTTTCACCCCTCCACTTT CASMGGRALSPLHF
TRBJ2-5 few TRBD1 TRBV4-2 TGTGCCAGCAGCCAAGGGACAGGGGTAGAGACCCAGTACTTC CASSQGTGVETQYF
TRBJ2-2 . TRBD2 TRBV10-3 TGTGCCATCAGTGACAGCGGGAGGTACACCGGGGAGCTGTTTTTT CAISDSGRYTGELFF
TRBJ2-7 . . TRBV10-2 TGCGCCAGCAGATCAGGAGAGCAGTACTTC CASRSGEQYF
TRBJ2-1 . TRBD2 TRBV20-1 TGCAGTGCTCCGGGACTAGCGGGGTTCAATGAGCAGTTCTTC CSAPGLAGFNEQFF
TRBJ2-7 . TRBD2 TRBV3-1 TGTGCCAGCAGCCAAGACTGGAGGACTAGCGGAAGCTCCTACGAGCAGTACTTC CASSQDWRTSGSSYEQYF
TRBJ1-1 . . TRBV16 TGTGCCAGCAGCCAATTACAGAACACTGAAGCTTTCTTT CASSQLQNTEAFF
TRBJ2-1 . . TRBV6-2/TRBV6-3 TGTGCCAGCACACCGTACCCGGGAAAGGGCGATGAGCAGTTCTTC CASTPYPGKGDEQFF
TRBJ2-2 . TRBD1 TRBV7-7 TGTGCTAGCAGCAGACAGGGGGTTGGCACCGGGGAGCTGTTTTTT CASSRQGVGTGELFF
TRBJ2-2 . . TRBV12-3/TRBV12-4 TGTGCCAGCGGGGAAGGGATCGGGGAGCTGTTTTTT CASGEGIGELFF
TRBJ2-3 . TRBD2 TRBV5-1 TGCGCCACCGGGACTAGTGGTTCGCAGTATTTT CATGTSGSQYF
TRBJ2-3 few TRBD2 TRBV6-4 TGTGCCAGCAGCTTACTAGCGGGAGACCCCACAGATACGCAGTATTTT CASSLLAGDPTDTQYF
TRBJ1-4 . . TRBV7-9 TGTGCCAGCAGCCAACGACAGGCAACTAATGAAAAACTGTTTTTT CASSQRQATNEKLFF
TRBJ2-6 . . TRBV30 TGTGCCGCCCCCGAAGCCTCTGGGGCCAACGTCCTGACTTTC CAAPEASGANVLTF
TRBJ2-1 . TRBD2 TRBV11-1 TGTGCCAGCAGCCCTAGCGGGAGCAGGAACAATGAGCAGTTCTTC CASSPSGSRNNEQFF
TRBJ2-7 many TRBD2 TRBV7-2 TGTGCCAGCAGCTTAGCGAGGACTAGGAACAACGAGCAGTACTTC CASSLARTRNNEQYF
TRBJ2-1 . TRBD2 TRBV20-1 TGCAGTGCTAGAGATGGCGGGAGGTCCTACAATGAGCAGTTCTTC CSARDGGRSYNEQFF
TRBJ2-5 few TRBD2 TRBV27 TGTGCCAGCAGGCGGACTAGCGGGGAACAAGAGACCCAGTACTTC CASRRTSGEQETQYF